A selection of T cell receptor beta chains follows, all from one sample in a study of blood T cell repertoires in COVID-19. Libraries were prepared by immunoSEQ multiplex PCR; TCRdb keeps only in-frame clonotypes and omits some of them. The top ten hold 5.5% to 8% of the sample, which has about 110,000 clones, approximately 88% seen once. Sequenced sample: peripheral blood. These receptors were collected from a man aged 45-65 years with active or convalescent COVID-19. The CDR3 runs from the conserved cysteine through the conserved F or W. The order of the fields is CDR3 DNA, CDR3 protein, V gene, J gene, D gene, clone size. A D gene is named only where the DNA matches it firmly. Expanded clones are given a class, and other clones once, few, many or no size at all.

TGCGCCAGCAGCTTGTTCGCTAGCGGGGACCAAGAGACCCAGTACTTC	CASSLFASGDQETQYF	TRBV5-1	TRBJ2-5	TRBD2	-
TGTGCCAGCAGTGAACTTCGGGGAACATCCTACGAGCAGTACTTC	CASSELRGTSYEQYF	TRBV6-1	TRBJ2-7	-	-
TGTGCCAGCAGCCGGGAGCAGTTCTTC	CASSREQFF	TRBV7-9	TRBJ2-1	-	once
TGTGCCAGCAGCCGGGGAGTGGGAGGGCCCCAGCATTTT	CASSRGVGGPQHF	TRBV5-6	TRBJ1-5	-	-
TGTGCCAGCTCACCAGGGGACACAAGGTCTGGAAACACCATATATTTT	CASSPGDTRSGNTIYF	TRBV18	TRBJ1-3	-	-
TGTGCCAGCAGCCCTCCCTCCGACAGGGGGCACACAGATACGCAGTATTTT	CASSPPSDRGHTDTQYF	TRBV4-2	TRBJ2-3	TRBD1	-
TGCGCCAGCAGTCCCATAGCGGGCGCCTACGAGCAGTACTTC	CASSPIAGAYEQYF	TRBV4-1	TRBJ2-7	TRBD2	-
TGTGCCAGCAGCCGTCCTCTCCCCCAGTACTTC	CASSRPLPQYF	TRBV9	TRBJ2-5	-	-
TGTGCCAGCAGCTTAGAAACGGGACAGGAGACCCAGTACTTC	CASSLETGQETQYF	TRBV11-2	TRBJ2-5	TRBD1	-
TGTGCCAGCAGCCAAGATCGGACAGTCAGGGGGGAGACCCAGTACTTC	CASSQDRTVRGETQYF	TRBV3-1/TRBV3-2	TRBJ2-5	TRBD1	-
TGTGCCTGGGTGGGACAGATTTACAATGAGCAGTTCTTC	CAWVGQIYNEQFF	TRBV30	TRBJ2-1	TRBD1	-
TGTGCCAGCAGCGAATTTGACACCGGGGTCGATGGCTACACCTTC	CASSEFDTGVDGYTF	TRBV25-1	TRBJ1-2	-	-
TGTGCCATCAGTGAGTCGGAGAGAAACACCGGGGAGCTGTTTTTT	CAISESERNTGELFF	TRBV10-3	TRBJ2-2	-	-
TGTGCCAGCAGTGAAGGGCTAGCGTCCGGCGAGCAGTACTTC	CASSEGLASGEQYF	TRBV2	TRBJ2-7	-	-
TGTGCCACCAGTGTGGGGGGGACAGGGGGCCAAGAGACCCAGTACTTC	CATSVGGTGGQETQYF	TRBV24-1	TRBJ2-5	TRBD1	few
TGTGCCAGCAGCCCAGGCGGCGGGGTGGAAAAACTGTTTTTT	CASSPGGGVEKLFF	TRBV3-1/TRBV3-2	TRBJ1-4	-	-
TGTGCCAGCAGCTTTGCGGGGACTAGTGGAAACACCATATATTTT	CASSFAGTSGNTIYF	TRBV11-2	TRBJ1-3	-	once
TGTGCCGGCACGACAGGGGACCCCCAAGAGACCCAGTACTTC	CAGTTGDPQETQYF	TRBV6-5	TRBJ2-5	TRBD1	-
TGTGCCAGCAGCTTGGGGACAGCGAATGAGCAGTTCTTC	CASSLGTANEQFF	TRBV5-5	TRBJ2-1	-	-
TGTGCCAGCAGTTGGACTAGTCTATACAATGAGCAGTTCTTC	CASSWTSLYNEQFF	TRBV2	TRBJ2-1	TRBD2	-
TGTGCCAGCAGCGAGGGGGCCTACGAGCAGTACTTC	CASSEGAYEQYF	TRBV7-9	TRBJ2-7	-	-
TGTGCCAGCAGTGACTTAGCGGGAGACTACGAGCAGTACTTC	CASSDLAGDYEQYF	TRBV2	TRBJ2-7	TRBD2	-
TGTGCCATCAAGGAGCGGGACCAAGAGACCCAGTACTTC	CAIKERDQETQYF	TRBV10-3	TRBJ2-5	-	-
TGTGCCAGCAGTCCCGGGGACAGGGGGAACACTGAAGCTTTCTTT	CASSPGDRGNTEAFF	TRBV28	TRBJ1-1	TRBD1	-
TGTGCCAGCAGCCAGACCCCCGGGACAGGGGAACCCTACACCTTC	CASSQTPGTGEPYTF	TRBV3-1/TRBV3-2	TRBJ1-2	TRBD1	-
TGTGCCAGCACCGCTCGGGGAGGCACTGAAGCTTTCTTT	CASTARGGTEAFF	TRBV28	TRBJ1-1	-	once
TGTGCCAGCAGTAGGACAATCCAATACGAGCAGTACTTC	CASSRTIQYEQYF	TRBV6-5	TRBJ2-7	-	-
TGTGCCATCAGTGGGAGGACAGGGGACTATGGCTACACCTTC	CAISGRTGDYGYTF	TRBV10-3	TRBJ1-2	TRBD1	-
TGCGCCAGCAGCCAAGGGGACTTCCAAGAGACCCAGTACTTC	CASSQGDFQETQYF	TRBV4-1	TRBJ2-5	-	few
TGCAGCGTCGCCTCTAGCGGGAGTTGGAATGAGCAGTTCTTC	CSVASSGSWNEQFF	TRBV29-1	TRBJ2-1	TRBD2	-
TGTGCCAGTAGTATTCCGGGCTACGAGCAGTACTTC	CASSIPGYEQYF	TRBV19	TRBJ2-7	-	-
TGTGCCAGCAGTCCCCGGGGGGGAGGAGAGACCCAGTACTTC	CASSPRGGGETQYF	TRBV27	TRBJ2-5	TRBD2	-
TGTGCCAGCTCACCTGCAGGGGGAAACTACGAGCAGTACTTC	CASSPAGGNYEQYF	TRBV18	TRBJ2-7	TRBD1	-
TGTGCCAGCAGCTTAGCCGGGACAGGTACATACGAGCAGTACTTC	CASSLAGTGTYEQYF	TRBV7-6	TRBJ2-7	TRBD1	-
TGTGCCACCAGCCGAGACAGGGGCACTCAAGAGACCCAGTACTTC	CATSRDRGTQETQYF	TRBV15	TRBJ2-5	TRBD1	-
TGTGCCAGCAGCCGGACAGGGCTTAATCAGCCCCAGCATTTT	CASSRTGLNQPQHF	TRBV7-9	TRBJ1-5	TRBD1	-
TGTGCCAGCAGCTTGGAGGCAGGGGGATATGGCTACACCTTC	CASSLEAGGYGYTF	TRBV5-5	TRBJ1-2	TRBD1	once